The 5 T cell receptor beta chains given below trace back to one sample, sequenced in a study of cytomegalovirus exposure and HLA in healthy donors. A multiplex PCR was run with 60 Vbeta primers and 13 Jbeta primers. Repertoires were generated with immunoSEQ multiplex PCR, while TCRdb's copy carries only in-frame clones and drops some. In the table there are some 150,000 clones, 80% of which are singletons. The material sequenced was PBMCs. These receptors all stem from a female donor in good health and CMV-seronegative.

Worth noting for this clone: An end of the junction differs from the germline gene, which may be a read error. The chain couples TRBV5-1 to TRBJ2-2; TRBD2 agrees at 7 bases. This CDR3 spans 15 amino acids. CDR1 and CDR2 (germline): SGHRS, YFSETQ. This CDR3 reads CASSLWGTNSGELFF. CDR3 sequence (DNA): TGCGCCAGCAGCTTGTGGGGGACTAACAGCGGGGAGCTGTTTTTT.

This chain uses TRBV19 with TRBJ2-7, with a possible D match to TRBD1 (6 bases). The CDR3 loop spans 14 amino acids. V dropped 5 bases and J dropped 2 bases, with 13 bases sitting between them. Germline V gene data show CDR1 as LNHDA and CDR2 as SQIVND (reference sequence). The CDR3 nucleotides read TGTGCCAGTAGTTCCGGGACATTCACCTACGAGCAGTACTTC. Protein sequence: CASSSGTFTYEQYF.

The chain is built from TRBV5-6 and TRBJ2-7; D perhaps matches TRBD1 (6 bases). Trimming cost V 3 bases and J 6 bases, with 7 bases left between them. This CDR3 has 11 residues. Germline lookup yields CDR1 SGHDT and CDR2 YYEEEE. The DNA of the CDR3 is TGTGCCAGCAGCTCAGGGGTCGAGCAGTACTTC. It specifies CASSSGVEQYF.

V is TRBV5-4 and J is TRBJ2-2; 7 bases line up with TRBD1. In germline, CDR1 is SGHNT, CDR2 YYREEE (reference sequence). CDR3 size: 16 residues. Trimming removed 4 bases from V and 0 bases from J; junction bases left unmatched: 6. This CDR3 reads CASSQGGQTNTGELFF. CDR3 coding DNA: TGTGCCAGCAGCCAAGGGGGACAGACGAACACCGGGGAGCTGTTTTTT.

The V and J genes are TRBV6-5 and TRBJ1-1; 11 bases fit TRBD1. The CDR3 extends over 15 amino acids. The V segment lost 1 base and the J segment 4 bases; nucleotides outside the gene matches: 2. The germline V gene has CDR1 MNHEY and CDR2 SVGAGI. CDR3 coding DNA: TGTGCCAGCAGTTACTTTGGGACAGGGGGCACTGAAGCTTTCTTT. Amino acid sequence: CASSYFGTGGTEAFF.